This T cell receptor (beta chain) is from a study of OX40 agonist ivuxolimab in advanced cancers. Study as a whole: At doses from 0.01 to 10 mg/kg, patients were given intravenous ivuxolimab every 2 weeks. Prior anti-PD-1, anti-PD-L1 or anti-CTLA-4 therapy was allowed; approximately 41% had some. Findings and limits, study-wide: Some nonresponders additionally presented with little normalized T-cell clonal expansion.

In germline, CDR1 is SGHAT, CDR2 FQNNGV. With V trimmed by 6 bases and J by 2 bases, 16 bases remained unmatched. This CDR3 has 18 residues. The protocol was immunoSEQ multiplex PCR, while the TCRdb copy is restricted to in-frame clones and leaves out a portion. Of around 45,000 clones in the sample, roughly three quarters are singletons; the top ten hold around 2.5%. Blood sampling took place at baseline, cycle 4 day 1, and cycle 7 day 1. This clone appeared a few times. Antigen unknown. The source of this sequence is an adult with an advanced solid tumor such as melanoma, head and neck, liver or kidney cancer. The chain combines TRBV11-2 with TRBJ2-7; 10 bases match TRBD1. The starting material was CD4+ or CD8+ T cells sorted from blood, obtained in a trial of the OX40 agonist ivuxolimab. Here the CDR3 reads CASSQLNRDRGSTYEQYF. The CDR3 DNA follows: TGTGCCAGCAGTCAGCTTAACCGGGACAGGGGCTCCACCTACGAGCAGTACTTC.